This T cell receptor (beta chain) originates from a study of T cells in Graves' hyperthyroidism and ophthalmopathy. RNA transcripts served as the template for amplifying TCR beta CDR3 regions. The HTBI primer set was used in a first-round RT-PCR of the TCR CDR3. TCRdb re-called the multiplex PCR reads through MiXCR, storing one row per CDR3 protein. Here the sample spans about 520,000 distinct CDR3 sequences, around a quarter being singletons. Uncontrolled infection, other autoimmune disease, pregnancy or lactation excluded patients. This TCR derives from a woman aged 25 to 45 with Graves' ophthalmopathy. The sample taken for sequencing was blood.

Written as DNA, the CDR3 is TGTGCCACCAGTCTGGGGGGCGAGATCTACGAGCAGTACTTC. Its translation: CATSLGGEIYEQYF. The chain couples TRBV24-1 to TRBJ2-7, with D perhaps given as TRBD1 or TRBD2 (6 bases each). From germline, CDR1 is KGHDR and CDR2 SFDVKD. With 6 bases removed from V and 3 bases from J, the gap between germline ends came to 14 bases. The CDR3 has 14 amino acids.